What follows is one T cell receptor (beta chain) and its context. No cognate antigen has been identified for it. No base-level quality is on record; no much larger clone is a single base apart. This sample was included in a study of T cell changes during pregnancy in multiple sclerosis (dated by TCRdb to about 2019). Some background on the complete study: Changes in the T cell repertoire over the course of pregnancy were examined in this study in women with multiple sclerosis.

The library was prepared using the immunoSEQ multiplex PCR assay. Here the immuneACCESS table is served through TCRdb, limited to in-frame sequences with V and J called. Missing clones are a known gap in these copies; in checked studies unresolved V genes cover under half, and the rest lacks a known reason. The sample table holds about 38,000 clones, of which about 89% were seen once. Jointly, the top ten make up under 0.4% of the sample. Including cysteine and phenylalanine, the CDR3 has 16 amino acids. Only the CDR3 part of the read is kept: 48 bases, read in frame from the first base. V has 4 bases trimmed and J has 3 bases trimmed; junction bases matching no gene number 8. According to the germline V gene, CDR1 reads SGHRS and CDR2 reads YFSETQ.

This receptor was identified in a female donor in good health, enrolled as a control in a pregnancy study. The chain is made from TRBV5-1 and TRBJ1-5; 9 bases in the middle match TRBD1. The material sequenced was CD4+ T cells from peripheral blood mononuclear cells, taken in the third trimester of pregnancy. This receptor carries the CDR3 CASSGRLQGANQPQHF. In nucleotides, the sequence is TGCGCCAGCAGCGGCCGCCTACAGGGGGCCAATCAGCCCCAGCATTTT.